The present TCR beta chain was sequenced within a study of T-cell memory formation after mild COVID-19. Study at large: The TCR clusters were mostly specific to one donor. Study outcomes and limitations: SARS-CoV-2 specificity was not confirmed for second-wave clones peaking on day 37.

Notes on this clonotype: The antigen remains unidentified.

Each CDR3 protein is one row after TCRdb ran MiXCR on the 5' RACE reads. The sample gives 190,000 or so distinct CDR3 sequences, about 21% of which show up once; under 25% is in the top ten. Germline assignment: CDR1 SGHNT and CDR2 YYREEE (reference sequence). Germline trimming cut 0 bases from V and 3 bases from J; bases unmatched to any gene: 2. The CDR3 contains 15 residues. The source material was PBMCs or a T cell subset sorted from them (not recorded which). This sequence was found in an adult woman who had mild COVID-19 (a few samples of this study predate the infection). Cell type and time point are not known. The chain is built from TRBV5-4 and TRBJ2-3; TRBD2 matches at 9 bases. CDR3 sequence reads: CASSLASGVTDTQYF. The CDR3 DNA is TGTGCCAGCAGCTTGGCTAGCGGGGTGACAGATACGCAGTATTTT.